This T cell receptor beta chain was obtained from a study of CD8 T cells in ankylosing spondylitis. Overall study findings and caveats: What seemed typical of ankylosing spondylitis blood was a TCR beta motif built from eight highly homologous variants. Some of these motif variants have turned up before, in reports on reactive arthritis synovial fluid and blood. It was reported that disease-linked clones were significantly enriched in matched ankylosing spondylitis synovial fluid.

V lost 8 bases to trimming and J lost 8 bases, with 15 bases between them. Germline V gives CDR1 SEHNR, CDR2 FQNEAQ (reference sequence). CDR3 size: 12 residues. TCR beta libraries were made by quantitative 5'-RACE with molecular barcodes. One entry per CDR3 protein results from TCRdb running MiXCR on the 5' RACE reads. The sample shows 130,000 or so distinct CDR3 sequences, roughly 7.3% of them seen only once. This clonotype was seen ten or more times. Its matching antigen is unknown. The source material was blood, either unsorted or a sorted T cell fraction (not recorded which). The sequence was obtained from a male donor with ankylosing spondylitis or in good health (not recorded which). The V call is TRBV7-9, the J call TRBJ1-2; D perhaps matches TRBD1 (5 bases). The CDR3 nucleotides are TGTGCCAGCCATGGGATAGAGGGGGGCTACACCTTC. It specifies CASHGIEGGYTF.